This TCR beta chain came from a study of blood T cell repertoires in COVID-19. The overall study: PBMCs, B-cell-depleted T cells, or T cells were the source of the cDNA or gDNA that made up the material.

The V end was cut by 3 bases, the J end by 4 bases, with 8 bases between. The CDR3 runs 13 residues. Germline V CDR1 and CDR2: SGDLS, YYNGEE. This clone came up once. Clones were sequenced by immunoSEQ multiplex PCR, and TCRdb holds only the in-frame ones, with some missing. The sample consists of about 430,000 clones, roughly 90% of them appearing once. Material for sequencing was PBMCs or T cells enriched from blood (not recorded which). This clonotype originated in a woman aged 25-40 years with acute COVID-19. The V gene is TRBV9, the J gene TRBJ2-1; D is perhaps TRBD2 (5 bases). The CDR3 region has the DNA TGTGCCAGCAGCGCCGAGGGTTACAATGAGCAGTTCTTC. Protein product: CASSAEGYNEQFF.